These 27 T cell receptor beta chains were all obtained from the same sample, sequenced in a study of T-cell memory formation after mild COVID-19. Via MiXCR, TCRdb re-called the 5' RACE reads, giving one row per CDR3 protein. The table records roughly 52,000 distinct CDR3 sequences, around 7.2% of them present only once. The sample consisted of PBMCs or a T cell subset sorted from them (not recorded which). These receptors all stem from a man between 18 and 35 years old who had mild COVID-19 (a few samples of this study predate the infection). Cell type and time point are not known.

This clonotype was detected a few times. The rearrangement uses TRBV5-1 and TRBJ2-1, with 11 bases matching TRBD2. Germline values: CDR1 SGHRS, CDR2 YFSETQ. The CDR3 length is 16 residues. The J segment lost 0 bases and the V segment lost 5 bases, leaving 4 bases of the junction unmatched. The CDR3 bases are TGCGCCAGCAGTATACTAGCGGGGGACTCCTACAATGAGCAGTTCTTC. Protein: CASSILAGDSYNEQFF.

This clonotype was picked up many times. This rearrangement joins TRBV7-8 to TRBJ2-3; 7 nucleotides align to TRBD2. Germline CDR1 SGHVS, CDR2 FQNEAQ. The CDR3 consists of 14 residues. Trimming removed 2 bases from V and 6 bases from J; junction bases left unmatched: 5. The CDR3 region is CASSLRGDGDTQYF. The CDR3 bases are TGTGCCAGCAGCTTACGGGGGGATGGGGATACGCAGTATTTT. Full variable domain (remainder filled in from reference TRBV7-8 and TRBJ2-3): GAGVSQSPRYKVAKRGQDVALRCDPISGHVSLFWYQQALGQGPEFLTYFQNEAQLDKSGLPSDRFFAERPEGSVSTLKIQRTQQEDSAVYLCASSLRGDGDTQYFGPGTRLTVL.

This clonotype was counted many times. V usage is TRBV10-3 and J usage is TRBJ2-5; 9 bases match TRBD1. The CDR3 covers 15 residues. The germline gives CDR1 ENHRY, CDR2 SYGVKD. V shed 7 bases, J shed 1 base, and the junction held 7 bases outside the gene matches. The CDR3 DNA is TGTGCCATCAAGGGGAACAGGGGGCTCCAAGAGACCCAGTACTTC. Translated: CAIKGNRGLQETQYF.

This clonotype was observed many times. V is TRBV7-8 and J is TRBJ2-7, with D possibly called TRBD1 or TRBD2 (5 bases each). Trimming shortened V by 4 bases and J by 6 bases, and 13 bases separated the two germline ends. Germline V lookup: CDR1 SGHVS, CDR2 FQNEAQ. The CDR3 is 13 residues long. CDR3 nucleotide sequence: TGTGCCAGCAGCTGGGACCTTACTTCCGAGCAGTACTTC. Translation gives CASSWDLTSEQYF.

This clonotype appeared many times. This CDR3 reads CASSLEGQNSGANVLTF. The CDR3 DNA reads TGCGCCAGCAGCTTGGAAGGACAAAACTCTGGGGCCAACGTCCTGACTTTC. The chain is built from TRBV5-1 and TRBJ2-6, with D possibly matching TRBD1 (5 bases). Germline CDR1 SGHRS, CDR2 YFSETQ. Trimming stripped 0 bases from V and 0 bases from J, with 10 bases between. The CDR3 is made up of 17 amino acids. Drawing the rest from reference TRBV5-1 and TRBJ2-6, the complete variable domain is KAGVTQTPRYLIKTRGQQVTLSCSPISGHRSVSWYQQTPGQGLQFLFEYFSETQRNKGNFPGRFSGRQFSNSRSEMNVSTLELGDSALYLCASSLEGQNSGANVLTFGAGSRLTVL.

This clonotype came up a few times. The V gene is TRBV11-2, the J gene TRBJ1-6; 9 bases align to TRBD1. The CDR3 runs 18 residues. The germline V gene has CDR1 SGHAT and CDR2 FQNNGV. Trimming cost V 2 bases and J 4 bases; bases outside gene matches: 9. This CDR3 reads CASSLRQGGGIYNSPLHF. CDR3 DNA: TGTGCCAGCAGCTTACGACAGGGGGGCGGAATTTATAATTCACCCCTCCACTTT.

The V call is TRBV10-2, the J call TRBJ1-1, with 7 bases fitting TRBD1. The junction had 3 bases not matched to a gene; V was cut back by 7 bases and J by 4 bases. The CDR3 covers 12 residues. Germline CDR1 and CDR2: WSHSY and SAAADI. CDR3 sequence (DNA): TGCGCCAGCAAGCCAGGGGGCACTGAAGCTTTCTTT. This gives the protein CASKPGGTEAFF.

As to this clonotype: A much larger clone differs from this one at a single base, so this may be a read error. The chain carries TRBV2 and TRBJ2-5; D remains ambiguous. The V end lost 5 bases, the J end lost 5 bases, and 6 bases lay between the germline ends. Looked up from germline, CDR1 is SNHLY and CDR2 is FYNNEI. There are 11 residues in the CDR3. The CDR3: CASSPLETQYF. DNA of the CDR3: TGTGCCAGCAGTCCCTTGGAGACCCAGTACTTC.

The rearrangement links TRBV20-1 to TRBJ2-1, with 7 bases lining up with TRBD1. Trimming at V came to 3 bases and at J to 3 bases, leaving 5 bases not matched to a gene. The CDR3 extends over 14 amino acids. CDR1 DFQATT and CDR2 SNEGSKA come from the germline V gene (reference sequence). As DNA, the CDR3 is TGCAGTGCTAGGAGGTGGGACAGCTACAATGAGCAGTTCTTC. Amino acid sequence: CSARRWDSYNEQFF.

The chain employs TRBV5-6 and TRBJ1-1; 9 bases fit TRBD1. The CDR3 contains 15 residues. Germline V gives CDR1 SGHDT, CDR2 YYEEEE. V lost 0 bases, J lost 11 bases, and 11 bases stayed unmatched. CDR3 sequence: CASSLVVGDREVAFF. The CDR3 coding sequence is TGTGCCAGCAGCTTGGTTGTTGGGGACAGGGAAGTTGCTTTCTTT.

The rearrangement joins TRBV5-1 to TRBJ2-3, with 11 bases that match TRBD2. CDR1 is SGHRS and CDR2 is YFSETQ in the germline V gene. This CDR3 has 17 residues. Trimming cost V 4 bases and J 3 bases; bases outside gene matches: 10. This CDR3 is CASSAHTSGGQTDTQYF. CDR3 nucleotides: TGCGCCAGCAGCGCGCATACTAGCGGGGGACAGACAGATACGCAGTATTTT. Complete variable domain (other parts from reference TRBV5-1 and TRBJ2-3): KAGVTQTPRYLIKTRGQQVTLSCSPISGHRSVSWYQQTPGQGLQFLFEYFSETQRNKGNFPGRFSGRQFSNSRSEMNVSTLELGDSALYLCASSAHTSGGQTDTQYFGPGTRLTVL.

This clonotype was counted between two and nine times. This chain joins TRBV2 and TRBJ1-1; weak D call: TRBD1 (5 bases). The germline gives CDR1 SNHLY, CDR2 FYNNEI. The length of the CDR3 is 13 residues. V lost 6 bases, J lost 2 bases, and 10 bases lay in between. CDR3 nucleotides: TGTGCCAGCAGGAGACAGTATAACACTGAAGCTTTCTTT. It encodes CASRRQYNTEAFF.

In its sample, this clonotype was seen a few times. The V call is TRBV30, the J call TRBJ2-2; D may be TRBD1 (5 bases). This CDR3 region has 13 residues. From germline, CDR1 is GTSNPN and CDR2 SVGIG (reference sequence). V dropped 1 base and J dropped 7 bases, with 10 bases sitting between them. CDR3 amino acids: CAWSAGFIGELFF. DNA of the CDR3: TGTGCCTGGAGTGCAGGGTTTATCGGGGAGCTGTTTTTT.

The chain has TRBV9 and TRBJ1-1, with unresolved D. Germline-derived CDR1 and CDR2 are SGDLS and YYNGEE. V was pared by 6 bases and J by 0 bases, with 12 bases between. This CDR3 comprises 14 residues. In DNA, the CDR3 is TGTGCCAGCACTCGCGGCCTCATGAACACTGAAGCTTTCTTT. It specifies CASTRGLMNTEAFF.

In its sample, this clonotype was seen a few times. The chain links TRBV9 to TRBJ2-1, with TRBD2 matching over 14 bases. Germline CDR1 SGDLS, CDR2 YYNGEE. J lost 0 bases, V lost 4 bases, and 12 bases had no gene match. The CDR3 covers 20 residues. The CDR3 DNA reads TGTGCCAGCAGCTCCGCCGATGGGACTAGCGGGAGTCGCTCCTACAATGAGCAGTTCTTC. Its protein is CASSSADGTSGSRSYNEQFF.

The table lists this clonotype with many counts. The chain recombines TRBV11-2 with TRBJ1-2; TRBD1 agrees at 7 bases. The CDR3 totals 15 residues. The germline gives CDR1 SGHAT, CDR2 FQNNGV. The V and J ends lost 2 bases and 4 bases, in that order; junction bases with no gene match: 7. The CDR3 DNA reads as TGTGCCAGCAGCTTATCGGATTCAGGGGGCTATGGCTACACCTTC. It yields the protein CASSLSDSGGYGYTF.

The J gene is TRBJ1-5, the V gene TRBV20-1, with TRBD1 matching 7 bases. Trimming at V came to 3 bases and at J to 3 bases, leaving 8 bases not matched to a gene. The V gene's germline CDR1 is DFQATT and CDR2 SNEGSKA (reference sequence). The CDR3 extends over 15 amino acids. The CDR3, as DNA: TGCAGTGCTAGCACCGGGACAGCCCTCAATCAGCCCCAGCATTTT. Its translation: CSASTGTALNQPQHF.

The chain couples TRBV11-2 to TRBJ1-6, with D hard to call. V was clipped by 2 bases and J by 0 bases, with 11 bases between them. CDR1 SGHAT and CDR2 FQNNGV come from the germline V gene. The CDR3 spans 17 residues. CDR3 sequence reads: CASSLRPARSYNSPLHF. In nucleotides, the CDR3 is TGTGCCAGCAGCTTACGCCCAGCCCGCTCCTATAATTCACCCCTCCACTTT.

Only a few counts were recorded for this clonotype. CDR3 loop: CASSRGGNYGYTF. The DNA for the CDR3 is TGTGCCAGTAGTAGGGGTGGCAACTATGGCTACACCTTC. J is TRBJ1-2 and V is TRBV19; D ambiguous. With 4 bases removed from V and 2 bases from J, the gap between germline ends came to 8 bases. This CDR3 spans 13 amino acids. The germline gives CDR1 LNHDA, CDR2 SQIVND (reference sequence).

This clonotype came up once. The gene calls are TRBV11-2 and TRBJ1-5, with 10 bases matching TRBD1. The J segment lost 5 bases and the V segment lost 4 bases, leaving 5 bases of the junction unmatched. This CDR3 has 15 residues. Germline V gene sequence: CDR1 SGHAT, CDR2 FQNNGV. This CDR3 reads CASSSGQGDDQPQHF. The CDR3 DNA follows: TGTGCCAGCAGCTCCGGACAGGGGGATGATCAGCCCCAGCATTTT.

The CDR3 protein is CASSAGLADYNEQFF. The CDR3 nucleotides read TGTGCCAGCAGCGCGGGACTAGCGGACTACAATGAGCAGTTCTTC. This rearrangement joins TRBV7-9 to TRBJ2-1; 11 bases agree with TRBD2. The V gene end was trimmed by 5 bases and the J gene end by 3 bases; junction bases not matched to a gene: 3. Germline-derived CDR1 and CDR2 are SEHNR and FQNEAQ (reference sequence). The CDR3 has 15 residues. Complete variable domain (other parts from reference TRBV7-9 and TRBJ2-1): DTGVSQNPRHKITKRGQNVTFRCDPISEHNRLYWYRQTLGQGPEFLTYFQNEAQLEKSRLLSDRFSAERPKGSFSTLEIQRTEQGDSAMYLCASSAGLADYNEQFFGPGTRLTVL.

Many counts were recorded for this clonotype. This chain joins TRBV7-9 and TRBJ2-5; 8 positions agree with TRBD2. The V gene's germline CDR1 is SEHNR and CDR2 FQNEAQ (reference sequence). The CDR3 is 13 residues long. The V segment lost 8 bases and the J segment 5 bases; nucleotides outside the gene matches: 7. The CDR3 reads CASRGGARETQYF. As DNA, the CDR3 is TGTGCCAGCCGGGGGGGGGCTCGGGAGACCCAGTACTTC.

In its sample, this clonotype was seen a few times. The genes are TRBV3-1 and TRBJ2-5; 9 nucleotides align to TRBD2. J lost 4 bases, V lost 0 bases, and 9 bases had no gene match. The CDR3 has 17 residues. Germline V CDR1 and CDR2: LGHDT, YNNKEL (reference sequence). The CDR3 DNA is TGTGCCAGCAGCCAAGATGTTCGCGGGGGGGCAGTAGAGACCCAGTACTTC. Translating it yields CASSQDVRGGAVETQYF.

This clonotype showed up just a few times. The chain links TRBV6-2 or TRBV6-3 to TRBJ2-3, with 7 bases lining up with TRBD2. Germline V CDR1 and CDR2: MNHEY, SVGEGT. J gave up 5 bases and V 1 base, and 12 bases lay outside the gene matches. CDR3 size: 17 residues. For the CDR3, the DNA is TGTGCCAGCAGTTACTGGACCGGGACTGCGGGGGTAGATACGCAGTATTTT. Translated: CASSYWTGTAGVDTQYF.

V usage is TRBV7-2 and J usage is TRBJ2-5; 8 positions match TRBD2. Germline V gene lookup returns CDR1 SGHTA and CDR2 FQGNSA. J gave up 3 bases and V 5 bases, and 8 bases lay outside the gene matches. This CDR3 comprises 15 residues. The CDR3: CASSPQAAGEETQYF. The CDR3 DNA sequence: TGTGCCAGCAGCCCCCAGGCAGCGGGGGAAGAGACCCAGTACTTC.

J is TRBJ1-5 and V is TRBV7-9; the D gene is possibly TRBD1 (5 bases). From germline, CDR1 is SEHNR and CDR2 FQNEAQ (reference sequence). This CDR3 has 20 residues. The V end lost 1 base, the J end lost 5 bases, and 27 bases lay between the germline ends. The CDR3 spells CASSLDLGLMGPRRYQPQHF. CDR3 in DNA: TGTGCCAGCAGCTTAGATTTGGGCCTAATGGGGCCTCGGCGGTATCAGCCCCAGCATTTT.

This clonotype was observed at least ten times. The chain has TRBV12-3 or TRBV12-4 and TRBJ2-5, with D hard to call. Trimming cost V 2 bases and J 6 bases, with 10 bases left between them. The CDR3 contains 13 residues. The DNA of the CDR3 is TGTGCCAGCAGTTTAAGCCACCGGAAGACCCAGTACTTC. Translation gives CASSLSHRKTQYF.